This TCR beta chain originates from a study of blood T cell repertoires in COVID-19 (dated by TCRdb to 2020 to 2021). With regard to the full study: Collaborator samples came from the United States, Italy and Spain and covered acute and convalescent phases of COVID-19. The prospective study material was composed of cDNA or gDNA derived from T cells, B-cell-depleted T cells, or PBMCs. Deeply sampled blood TCRbeta repertoires from subjects exposed to, actively infected with, or recovered from COVID-19 were included in the dataset. The repertoires were released in a freely available public database meant as a resource for research on the immune response to SARS-CoV-2. Samples came from the ongoing ImmuneRACE study (first 160 participants) plus 1,254 subjects from 6 global collaborators. A de-identified subject ID, COVID-19 status, age in years and sex were almost always included in the sample metadata. Where available, HLA class I and class II types were obtained from metadata supplied by the sample provider rather than from assay-based typing. What the authors observed across the whole study: The amount of clinical and demographic metadata varied by source and participant and was provided uncurated.

Points on this clone: The antigen this receptor binds is unknown. Per-base quality was not reported, and no clone a single base away is much larger than it.

TCRbeta CDR3 regions were amplified from genomic DNA using the immunoSEQ Assay, a bias-controlled multiplex PCR. Under the source paper's analysis protocol: Nucleated cell counts per sample were estimated from amplification of reference gene primers within the assay. To quantify the absolute abundance of each unique TCRbeta CDR3 rearrangement, sequence reads were collapsed and filtered. For each sample, productive Simpson clonality was calculated as the square root of Simpson's diversity index over productive rearrangements. Imported from immuneACCESS, the table was reduced by TCRdb to in-frame sequences with V and J called. These copies leave out some clones; in studies compared against another copy, an unresolved V gene accounts for under half, and the cause of the remainder is not known. For V, J and clone size, that table is used; D and trimming come from the DNA. Within this sample are 140,000 or so clones, with approximately 85% of them counted one time only. Approximately 2% of the sample comes from the top ten.

Each collaborating institution followed its own protocols to collect whole blood in K2EDTA tubes. For TCRbeta analysis, collaborators shipped samples in one of three forms: frozen whole blood, isolated PBMCs, or DNA extracted from either of those sample types. The CDR3 goes from the cysteine to the phenylalanine over 15 residues. The kept DNA is CDR3 alone, 45 bases in frame from the first base. Taken from the germline V gene, the CDR1 and CDR2 loops are MGHRA and YSYEKL. V was cut back by 5 bases and J by 1 base, leaving a gap of 14 bases between them. This chain joins TRBV4-1 to TRBJ2-5; TRBD2 is perhaps the D gene, given 7 matching bases. The receptor comes from a man between 65 and 79 years old with acute or convalescent COVID-19. The sequenced sample consisted of peripheral blood. The nucleotides read TGCGCCAGCAGCGCGGGAGACAGGTTCCAAGAGACCCAGTACTTC. The translation is CASSAGDRFQETQYF.